Shown below are 2 T cell receptor beta chains from a single sample sequenced in a study of identifying expanded T cells in peripheral blood. TCRdb keeps only in-frame clones here, not all; method: immunoSEQ multiplex PCR. This sample carries more than 50,000 clones, about 80% of them seen once, and the ten largest clones take more than 15%. The sequenced material came from blood. The receptors derive from a person between 18 and 70 years old in good health.

For the CDR3, the DNA is TGTGCCAGCAGTACCACGGGAACCACAGATACGCAGTATTTT. This translates into CASSTTGTTDTQYF. The chain joins TRBV6-4 to TRBJ2-3; the D gene is possibly TRBD2 (5 bases). Looked up from germline, CDR1 is MRHNA and CDR2 is SNTAGT. The CDR3 totals 14 residues. V lost 5 bases to trimming and J lost 2 bases, with 11 bases between them.

The rearrangement uses TRBV7-9 and TRBJ2-1; 8 nucleotides line up with TRBD1. Trimming took 5 bases from V and 6 from J; bases not matched to a gene: 9. The CDR3 contains 15 residues. Germline CDR1 reads SEHNR; CDR2 reads FQNEAQ (reference sequence). The CDR3 reads CASSAGQGSGNEQFF. CDR3 DNA sequence: TGTGCCAGCAGCGCAGGACAGGGTTCGGGCAATGAGCAGTTCTTC.